Only a few counts were recorded for the clone carrying this T cell receptor beta chain. As yet, its antigen is unknown. Method: immunoSEQ multiplex PCR; TCRdb's copy keeps in-frame clones and lacks some. The table includes some 140,000 clones, roughly nine tenths detected once. These data are taken from a study of cytomegalovirus exposure and HLA in healthy donors. Study-wide results and caveats: The tendency of first-cohort TCR clusters to co-occur in the 130 or so validation repertoires was identified by a subsequent analysis. Most TCR sequences showed up rarely, but some public TCRs showed up in many donors. Investigators reported 150 to 200 TCR beta chains as tied to cytomegalovirus.

The CDR3 runs 15 residues. The germline CDR1 and CDR2 sequences are KGHSH and LQKENI. J was trimmed by 5 bases and V by 0 bases; bases with no gene match: 1. The sequence was obtained from a man aged 18-30 years in good health and CMV-seronegative. The chain joins TRBV18 to TRBJ2-7, with 13 bases matching TRBD2. Input material: PBMCs. The CDR3 sequence is CASSPPGLAGNEQYF. Here the CDR3 DNA reads TGTGCCAGCTCACCACCGGGACTAGCGGGGAACGAGCAGTACTTC.